This is a list of T cell receptor beta chains from one sample in a study of cytomegalovirus exposure and HLA in healthy donors. Method: immunoSEQ multiplex PCR; TCRdb's copy keeps in-frame clones and lacks some. This sample has about 170,000 clones, with approximately 77% found just once. The sequenced material came from PBMCs. All receptors derive from a male donor in good health and CMV-seronegative. Each CDR3 is given with its conserved first and last residue. D genes are given only for firm matches. Expanded clones get a size class; other rows say once, few or many, or leave the size out.

d_call	v_call	clone_size	j_call	cdr3_nt	cdr3_aa
.	TRBV7-9	.	TRBJ1-2	TGTGCCAGCAGCCGGGAGGACAGCCTCTATGGCTACACCTTC	CASSREDSLYGYTF
.	TRBV6-1	.	TRBJ2-5	TGTGCCAGCAGTGAATCGATCAGGGGACCCGAGACCCAGTACTTC	CASSESIRGPETQYF
TRBD1	TRBV30	.	TRBJ1-5	TGTGCCTGGAGTGTACCAGGGACAGGGCCCCAGCATTTT	CAWSVPGTGPQHF
.	TRBV5-1	once	TRBJ2-7	TGCGCCAGCAGCTTGTCCCCCACAACGACAGGCTTAATTACCTACGAGCAGTACTTC	CASSLSPTTTGLITYEQYF
.	TRBV7-6	.	TRBJ2-7	TGTGCCAGCAGCTTAGGTGCTGCGGCCGGCGAGCAGTACTTC	CASSLGAAAGEQYF
.	TRBV6-5	once	TRBJ1-1	TGTGCCAGCAGTGAAGGGGGCACTGAAGCTTTCTTT	CASSEGGTEAFF
.	TRBV9	.	TRBJ2-1	TGTGCCAGCAGTTCACGGGGTCGGGAAGGTGAGCAGTTCTTC	CASSSRGREGEQFF
.	TRBV7-6	.	TRBJ2-7	TGTGCCAGCAGCCCGGCCGGCGGACAACGGCGCGAGCAGTACTTC	CASSPAGGQRREQYF
.	TRBV15	.	TRBJ2-5	TGTGCCACCAGCAGAGATCGAGGGGGGGGAGTGGCCCAGTACTTC	CATSRDRGGGVAQYF
TRBD1	TRBV4-3	.	TRBJ2-3	TGCGCCAGCAGCCGATCCGGGACAGGGGGCGCGGATACGCAGTATTTT	CASSRSGTGGADTQYF
TRBD1	TRBV7-2	.	TRBJ1-5	TGTGCCAGCAGCAAGGACAGGGTTCAGCCCCAGCATTTT	CASSKDRVQPQHF
.	TRBV27	.	TRBJ1-6	TGTGCCACTGCTTCTGGAGAAAAAAATTCACCCCTCCACTTT	CATASGEKNSPLHF